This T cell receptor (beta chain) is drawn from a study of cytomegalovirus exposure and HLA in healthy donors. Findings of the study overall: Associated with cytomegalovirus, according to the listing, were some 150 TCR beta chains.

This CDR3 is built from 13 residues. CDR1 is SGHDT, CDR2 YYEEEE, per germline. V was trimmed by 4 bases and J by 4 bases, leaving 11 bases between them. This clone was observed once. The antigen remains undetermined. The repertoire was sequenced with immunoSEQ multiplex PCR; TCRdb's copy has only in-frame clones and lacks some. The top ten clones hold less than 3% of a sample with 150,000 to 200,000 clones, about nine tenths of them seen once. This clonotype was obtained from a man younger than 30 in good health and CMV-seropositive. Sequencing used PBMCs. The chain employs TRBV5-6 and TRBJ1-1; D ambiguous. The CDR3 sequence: CASSSREFTEAFF. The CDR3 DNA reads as TGTGCCAGCAGCAGTAGGGAGTTCACTGAAGCTTTCTTT.